This T cell receptor beta chain was captured in a study of regulatory T cells in long-lasting Graves disease. This CDR3 contains 17 residues. The germline gives CDR1 MGHRA, CDR2 YSYEKL. Trimming took off 3 bases at V and 10 bases at J, with 25 bases between the two ends. In building TCR beta libraries, iRepertoire HTBI primers were used together with Arm-PCR of CDR3 regions. MiXCR was run by TCRdb on the multiplex PCR reads, yielding one entry per CDR3 protein. The sample lists around 400,000 distinct CDR3 sequences, about 15% occurring once. This clonotype turned up a few times. Described time point: newly diagnosed GD, antithyroid drugs for less than 3 months. The TCR library used RNA extracted from PBMCs. The same specimen was also included in a second study, on T cells in Graves' hyperthyroidism and ophthalmopathy.

Specimen: peripheral blood mononuclear cells (PBMCs), collected at new diagnosis, from a patient treated with antithyroid drugs. The clonotype was recovered from a woman in her forties with Graves disease. The chain uses TRBV4-1 and TRBJ2-1, with D hard to call. This CDR3 reads CASSHPKGIVTMGEQFF. The CDR3 coding sequence is TGCGCCAGCAGCCACCCCAAGGGTATTGTCACAATGGGGGAGCAGTTCTTC.